These 19 T cell receptor beta chains came from one sample sequenced in a study of technical replicates of blood from a handful of donors (TCRdb year 2017). The library relied on the immunoSEQ multiplex PCR assay. Held by TCRdb, this immuneACCESS table contains in-frame sequences only and omits some clones. Under half of the omission traces to an unresolved V gene where checked; the cause of the rest is unknown. The sample table holds about 81,000 clones, of which about 90% were seen once. Under 0.3% of the sample belongs to the ten largest clones. Sequenced: T cells isolated from PBMCs. Every receptor here comes from a human donor in good health.

The chain carries TRBV4-1 and TRBJ2-1; 15 bases agree with TRBD2. The germline gives CDR1 MGHRA, CDR2 YSYEKL. V gave up 5 bases and J gave up 12 bases; unmatched junction bases: 8. The CDR3 loop spans 15 amino acids. The CDR3 is CASSTGTSGGTVQFF. The CDR3 region has the DNA TGCGCCAGCAGCACCGGGACTAGCGGGGGGACAGTGCAGTTCTTC.

In its sample, this clone was seen a few times. The rearrangement uses TRBV5-1 and TRBJ1-1; TRBD1 is a possible D gene (6 bases). CDR1 and CDR2 (germline): SGHRS, YFSETQ. This CDR3 spans 13 amino acids. The ends were cut back, 5 bases at V and 8 bases at J, with 16 bases in the middle. DNA of the CDR3: TGCGCCAGCAGTTACTCAGAAGACAGGGAAGCTTTCTTT. This codes for CASSYSEDREAFF.

The genes are TRBV12-5 and TRBJ1-3, with 7 bases lining up with TRBD1. The CDR3 is 16 amino acids. Per the germline V gene, CDR1 is LGHNT and CDR2 is FRNRAP. V was clipped by 2 bases and J by 3 bases; unmatched bases: 7. Here the CDR3 reads CASGLPGGNLGNTIYF. The CDR3, as DNA: TGTGCTAGTGGTTTGCCAGGGGGAAACCTTGGAAACACCATATATTTT.

The rearrangement links TRBV6-1 to TRBJ2-3; D is perhaps TRBD2 (6 bases). Trimming removed 4 bases at V and 5 bases at J, with 19 bases between. Germline CDR1 reads MNHNS; CDR2 reads SASEGT. The CDR3 spans 16 residues. The CDR3, as DNA: TGTGCCAGCAGTGGTACGGGACTCGAGCACAGAGATACGCAGTATTTT. Residues: CASSGTGLEHRDTQYF.

This chain joins TRBV2 and TRBJ2-1; TRBD1 is a possible D gene (6 bases). CDR3 length equals 17 residues. V lost 1 base to trimming and J lost 2 bases, with 15 bases between them. The V gene's germline CDR1 is SNHLY and CDR2 FYNNEI. The CDR3 is CASSEGVRGLTYNEQFF. The CDR3 DNA reads as TGTGCCAGCAGTGAAGGGGTCAGGGGCCTTACCTACAATGAGCAGTTCTTC.

This clone was counted once. This chain links TRBV6-1 with TRBJ2-2; TRBD2 matches 10 bases. This CDR3 has 15 amino acids. CDR1 and CDR2 from the germline V gene are MNHNS and SASEGT. V lost 3 bases and J lost 3; bases outside the gene matches: 1. The CDR3 is CASSDGLADTGELFF. The CDR3 nucleotides are TGTGCCAGCAGTGACGGACTAGCGGACACCGGGGAGCTGTTTTTT.

This clone showed up just once. CDR3 nucleotide sequence: TGTGCCAGCAGTTTAGAGGGCGCCTACGAGCAGTACTTC. The encoded protein is CASSLEGAYEQYF. The rearrangement uses TRBV28 and TRBJ2-7; tentatively, D is TRBD2 (5 bases). The CDR3 is made up of 13 amino acids. Germline V lookup: CDR1 MDHEN, CDR2 SYDVKM. V was clipped by 2 bases and J by 2 bases, with 7 bases between them.

The V and J genes are TRBV30 and TRBJ2-1; perhaps TRBD1 as D (5 bases). This CDR3 comprises 14 residues. V lost 0 bases and J lost 2, with 8 bases in between. The germline V gene has CDR1 GTSNPN and CDR2 SVGIG (reference sequence). CDR3 coding DNA: TGTGCCTGGAGTGTACAAGGGGCCTACAATGAGCAGTTCTTC. Its translation: CAWSVQGAYNEQFF.

The chain has TRBV14 and TRBJ1-1; 8 nucleotides agree with TRBD1. Germline CDR1 is SGHDN and CDR2 is FVKESK. J gave up 9 bases and V 5 bases, and 5 bases lay outside the gene matches. The length of the CDR3 is 12 residues. The chain's CDR3 is CASSWDRSKAFF. CDR3 nucleotides: TGTGCCAGCAGCTGGGACAGGTCGAAAGCTTTCTTT. The full variable domain, in which reference TRBV14 and TRBJ1-1 provide the parts outside the CDR3, is EAGVTQFPSHSVIEKGQTVTLRCDPISGHDNLYWYRRVMGKEIKFLLHFVKESKQDESGMPNNRFLAERTGGTYSTLKVQPAELEDSGVYFCASSWDRSKAFFGQGTRLTVV.

This chain uses TRBV2 with TRBJ2-3, with 8 bases aligning to TRBD2. In germline, CDR1 is SNHLY, CDR2 FYNNEI. V shed 10 bases and J 0 bases; nucleotides not matched to a gene: 6. The CDR3 is made up of 14 amino acids. The CDR3 nucleotides read TGTGCCATGAATAGCGGGGCAAGCACAGATACGCAGTATTTT. Translated: CAMNSGASTDTQYF.

The chain is built from TRBV6-5 and TRBJ2-1; possibly TRBD2 for D (7 bases). V dropped 7 bases and J dropped 5 bases, with 18 bases sitting between them. Germline values: CDR1 MNHEY, CDR2 SVGAGI. The CDR3 length is 15 residues. The CDR3 spells CASTKGGVNNNEQFF. The DNA of the CDR3 is TGTGCCAGCACCAAAGGGGGGGTCAACAACAATGAGCAGTTCTTC.

The chain combines TRBV30 with TRBJ2-7; possible D gene TRBD2, 6 bases. The V gene's germline CDR1 is GTSNPN and CDR2 SVGIG (reference sequence). This CDR3 is built from 15 residues. Trimming cost V 3 bases and J 1 base, with 16 bases left between them. The CDR3 loop is CAWREYYSGSYEQYF. CDR3 DNA: TGTGCCTGGAGGGAGTACTATAGCGGATCCTACGAGCAGTACTTC.

This sequence joins TRBV2 and TRBJ1-1; D gene ambiguous. CDR1 is SNHLY, CDR2 FYNNEI, per germline. CDR3 size: 14 residues. Trimming cost V 8 bases and J 0 bases, with 13 bases left between them. The CDR3 DNA sequence: TGTGCCAGCGGCGGGGAAGTGGTGAACACTGAAGCTTTCTTT. Translating it yields CASGGEVVNTEAFF.

V and J are TRBV30 and TRBJ2-7; 10 bases align to TRBD1. V lost 2 bases to trimming and J lost 3 bases; unmatched junction nucleotides: 4. CDR1 is GTSNPN and CDR2 is SVGIG in the germline V gene (reference sequence). CDR3 size: 14 residues. The CDR3 spells CAWSLGQGLYEQYF. CDR3 in DNA: TGTGCCTGGAGTCTGGGACAGGGGCTCTACGAGCAGTACTTC.

This chain uses TRBV10-1 with TRBJ2-2; TRBD2 is a possible D gene (5 bases). Germline V CDR1 and CDR2: WNHNN, SYGVQD (reference sequence). The CDR3 covers 15 residues. V dropped 4 bases and J dropped 6 bases, with 15 bases sitting between them. CDR3 bases: TGCGCCAGCAGTGGGGGAGTTCGAAACCCCGGGGAGCTGTTTTTT. Its protein product is CASSGGVRNPGELFF.

The table lists this clone with a few counts. The V and J genes are TRBV21-1 and TRBJ1-1; the table assigns TRBD1, which was not confirmed against the DNA. TRBV21-1 is classified as a pseudogene. CDR3 length equals 13 residues. CDR3 coding DNA: TGTGCCAGCATTACTCAGGGGAACACTGAAGCTTTCTTT. It encodes CASITQGNTEAFF.

The chain joins TRBV28 to TRBJ2-5, with 11 bases aligning to TRBD2. Germline V lookup: CDR1 MDHEN, CDR2 SYDVKM. The CDR3 spans 15 residues. The trim removed 3 bases at V and 4 bases at J, leaving 4 bases unmatched. CDR3 DNA sequence: TGTGCCAGCAGTTTTTCCGGACTAGCGGGAGAGACCCAGTACTTC. Translating gives CASSFSGLAGETQYF.

The genes are TRBV10-1 and TRBJ2-1; D gene ambiguous. Germline loops: CDR1 WNHNN, CDR2 SYGVQD (reference sequence). This CDR3 comprises 11 residues. V lost 4 bases and J lost 7, with 5 bases in between. The CDR3 DNA reads TGCGCCAGCAGTGGAGGAAATGAGCAGTTCTTC. Its protein product is CASSGGNEQFF.

The rearrangement uses TRBV10-3 and TRBJ1-2; 8 bases match TRBD1. From germline, CDR1 is ENHRY and CDR2 SYGVKD. Trimming at V came to 4 bases and at J to 6 bases, leaving 7 bases not matched to a gene. The CDR3 covers 14 residues. This chain's CDR3 is CAISALSGGDGYTF. CDR3 in DNA: TGTGCCATCAGTGCGCTTTCAGGGGGCGATGGCTACACCTTC.